This T cell receptor beta chain was identified during a study of T cell responses to AZD1222 COVID-19 vaccine. With regard to this clone: The antigen is unknown.

The CDR3 totals 16 residues. Germline CDR1 and CDR2: MNHEY and SMNVEV (reference sequence). The J segment lost 0 bases and the V segment lost 0 bases, leaving 2 bases of the junction unmatched. The repertoire was sequenced with immunoSEQ multiplex PCR; TCRdb's copy has only in-frame clones and lacks some. The sample shows some 150,000 clones, about 90% of them seen only once. Study conclusions and caveats: In the spike-specific TCR repertoire, nearly half reportedly target unmutated variant regions.

The specimen was peripheral blood, collected on day 0 of MenACWY control vaccination. The chain is built from TRBV27 and TRBJ2-1; 7 bases align to TRBD2. The TCR comes from an adult in good health. Written as DNA, the CDR3 is TGTGCCAGCAGTTTATCCCTAGCGGTCTCCTACAATGAGCAGTTCTTC. The encoded protein is CASSLSLAVSYNEQFF.